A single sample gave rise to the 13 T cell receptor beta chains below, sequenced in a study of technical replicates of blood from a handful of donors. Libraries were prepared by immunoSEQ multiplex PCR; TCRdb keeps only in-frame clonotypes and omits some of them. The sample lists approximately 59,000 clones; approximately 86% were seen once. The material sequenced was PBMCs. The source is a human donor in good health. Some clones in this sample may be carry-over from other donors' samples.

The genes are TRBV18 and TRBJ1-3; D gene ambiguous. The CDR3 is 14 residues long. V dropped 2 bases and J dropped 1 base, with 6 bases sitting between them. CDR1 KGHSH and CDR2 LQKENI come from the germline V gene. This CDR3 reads CASSPEGSGNTIYF. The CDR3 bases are TGTGCCAGCTCACCAGAGGGTTCTGGAAACACCATATATTTT. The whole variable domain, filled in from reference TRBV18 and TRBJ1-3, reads NAGVMQNPRHLVRRRGQEARLRCSPMKGHSHVYWYRQLPEEGLKFMVYLQKENIIDESGMPKERFSAEFPKEGPSILRIQQVVRGDSAAYFCASSPEGSGNTIYFGEGSWLTVV.

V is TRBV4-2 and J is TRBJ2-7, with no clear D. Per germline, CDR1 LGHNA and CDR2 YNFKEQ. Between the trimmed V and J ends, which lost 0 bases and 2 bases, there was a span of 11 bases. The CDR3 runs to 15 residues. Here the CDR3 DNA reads TGTGCCAGCAGCCAAGACCCCGACTCGCCCTACGAGCAGTACTTC. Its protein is CASSQDPDSPYEQYF.

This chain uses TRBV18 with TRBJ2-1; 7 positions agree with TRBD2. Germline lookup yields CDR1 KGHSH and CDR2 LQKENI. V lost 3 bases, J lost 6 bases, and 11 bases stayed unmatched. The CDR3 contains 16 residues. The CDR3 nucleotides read TGTGCCAGCTCACCTAATGAGATTGGGACTACCAATGAGCAGTTCTTC. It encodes CASSPNEIGTTNEQFF.

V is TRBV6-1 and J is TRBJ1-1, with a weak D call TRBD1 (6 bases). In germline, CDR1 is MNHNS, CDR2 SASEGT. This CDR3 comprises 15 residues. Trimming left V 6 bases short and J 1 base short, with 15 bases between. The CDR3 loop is CASRAIGQSNTEAFF. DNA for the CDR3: TGTGCCAGCAGAGCTATCGGACAGTCGAACACTGAAGCTTTCTTT.

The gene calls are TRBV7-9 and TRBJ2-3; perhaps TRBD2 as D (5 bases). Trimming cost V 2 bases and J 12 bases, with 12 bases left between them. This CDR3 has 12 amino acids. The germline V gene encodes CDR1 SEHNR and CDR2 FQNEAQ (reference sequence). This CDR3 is CASSLPDGEQYF. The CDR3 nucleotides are TGTGCCAGCAGCTTACCCGACGGGGAACAGTATTTT.

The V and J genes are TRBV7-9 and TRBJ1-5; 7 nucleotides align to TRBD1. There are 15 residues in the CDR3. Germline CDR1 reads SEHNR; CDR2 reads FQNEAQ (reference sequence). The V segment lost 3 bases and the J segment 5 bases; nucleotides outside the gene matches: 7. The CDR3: CASSFGDSPHQPQHF. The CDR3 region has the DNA TGTGCCAGCAGCTTCGGGGACAGTCCCCATCAGCCCCAGCATTTT.

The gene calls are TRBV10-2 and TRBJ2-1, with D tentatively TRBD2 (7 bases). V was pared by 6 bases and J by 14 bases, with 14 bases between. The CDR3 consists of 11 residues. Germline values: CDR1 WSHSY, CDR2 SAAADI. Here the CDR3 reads CASSHREGEFF. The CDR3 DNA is TGCGCCAGCAGCCACAGGGAGGGTGAGTTCTTC.

CDR3 coding DNA: TGTGCCAGCAGCTTGGGACAGGGAAACGTCCTGACTTTC. Protein sequence: CASSLGQGNVLTF. This chain joins TRBV7-9 and TRBJ2-6; 9 bases fit TRBD1. This CDR3 region has 13 residues. The J segment lost 10 bases and the V segment lost 3 bases, leaving 1 base of the junction unmatched. The V gene's germline CDR1 is SEHNR and CDR2 FQNEAQ (reference sequence).

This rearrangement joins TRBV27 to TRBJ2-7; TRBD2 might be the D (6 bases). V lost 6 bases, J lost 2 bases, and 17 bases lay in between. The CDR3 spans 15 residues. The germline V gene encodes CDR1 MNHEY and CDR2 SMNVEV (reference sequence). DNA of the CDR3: TGTGCCAGCAGACTATCGGGGGTAGGGCCCTACGAGCAGTACTTC. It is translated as CASRLSGVGPYEQYF.

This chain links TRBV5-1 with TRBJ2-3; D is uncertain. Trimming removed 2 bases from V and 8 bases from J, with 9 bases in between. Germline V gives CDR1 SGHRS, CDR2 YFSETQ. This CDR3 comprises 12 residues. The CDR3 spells CASSFEAGTQYF. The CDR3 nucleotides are TGCGCCAGCAGCTTCGAAGCAGGTACGCAGTATTTT. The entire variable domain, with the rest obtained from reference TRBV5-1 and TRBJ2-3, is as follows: KAGVTQTPRYLIKTRGQQVTLSCSPISGHRSVSWYQQTPGQGLQFLFEYFSETQRNKGNFPGRFSGRQFSNSRSEMNVSTLELGDSALYLCASSFEAGTQYFGPGTRLTVL.

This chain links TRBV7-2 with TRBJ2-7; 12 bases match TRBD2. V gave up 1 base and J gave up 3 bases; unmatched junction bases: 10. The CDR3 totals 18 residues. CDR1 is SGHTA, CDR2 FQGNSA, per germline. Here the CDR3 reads CASSLGWASGRGNYEQYF. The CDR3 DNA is TGTGCCAGCAGCTTAGGGTGGGCTAGCGGGAGGGGAAACTACGAGCAGTACTTC.

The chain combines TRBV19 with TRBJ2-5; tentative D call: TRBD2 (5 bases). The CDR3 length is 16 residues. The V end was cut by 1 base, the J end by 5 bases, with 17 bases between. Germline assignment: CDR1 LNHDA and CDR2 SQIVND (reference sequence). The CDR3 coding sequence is TGTGCCAGTAGTATAGGAATCACTAGACTTAGCGAGACCCAGTACTTC. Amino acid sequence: CASSIGITRLSETQYF.

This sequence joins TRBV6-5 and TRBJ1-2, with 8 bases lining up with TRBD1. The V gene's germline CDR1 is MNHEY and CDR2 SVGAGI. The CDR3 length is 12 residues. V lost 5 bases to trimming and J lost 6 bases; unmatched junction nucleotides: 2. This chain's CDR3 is CASSTTGDGYTF. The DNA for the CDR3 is TGTGCCAGCAGTACGACAGGGGATGGCTACACCTTC.